Detailed here is one T cell receptor beta chain. Germline values: CDR1 MDHEN, CDR2 SYDVKM. There are 17 residues in the CDR3. V dropped 0 bases and J dropped 3; count of bases not matched to a gene: 9. The data derive from a study of T cells in Graves' hyperthyroidism and ophthalmopathy. RNA transcripts gave rise to amplified TCR beta CDR3 regions. Researchers ran a first-round RT-PCR on the TCR CDR3 using the HTBI primer set. TCRdb called the multiplex PCR reads again in MiXCR, with one record for every CDR3 protein. The repertoire consists of hundreds of thousands of distinct CDR3 sequences, with approximately 14% occurring once and the leading ten covering approximately 4.3%. Clinical symptoms, serum thyroxine and TRAb, thyroid ultrasound and orbital computed tomography were used for the diagnoses.

V usage is TRBV28 and J usage is TRBJ2-7; 9 nucleotides align to TRBD1. The TCR originated in a middle-aged woman with Graves' ophthalmopathy. Material: blood. The CDR3 is CASSLWGQGGLGYEQYF. The CDR3 DNA follows: TGTGCCAGCAGTTTATGGGGACAGGGAGGTTTGGGCTACGAGCAGTACTTC.